This T cell receptor beta chain is from a study of shared clonotypes between healthy human individuals. General observations from the study: Shared clonotypes across all four donors exceeded non-shared ones in generation probability.

To note about this clone: As yet, its antigen is unknown.

Measured with immunoSEQ multiplex PCR; TCRdb has only the in-frame clones, and not every one. Of about 1 million clones in the sample, 70% to 80% were seen once. The V gene's germline CDR1 is KGHSH and CDR2 LQKENI. Trimming removed 3 bases from V and 5 bases from J, with 12 bases in between. This CDR3 has 14 residues. The TCR sequence derives from a man between 18 and 29 years old in good health. This chain joins TRBV18 and TRBJ2-3, with unresolved D. The sequencing input was memory CD4+ T cells sorted from blood. Subset of the sample: CD45RA-negative fraction. For the CDR3, the DNA is TGTGCCAGCTCACCCCCTTCTAAGGTAGATACGCAGTATTTT. Amino acids: CASSPPSKVDTQYF.